The 10 T cell receptor beta chains below come from one sample, sequenced in a study of beta chain features in type 1 diabetes. Whole-study findings and limits: Moderate yet significant TCRB CDR3 shortening was seen in Type 1 diabetes patients in all four CD4+ subsets.

Their antigens remain unidentified. cDNA synthesis used the whole RNA isolate, giving expressed TCRB sequences. Using immunoSEQ multiplex PCR, the repertoire was profiled, and TCRdb retains in-frame clones only, with some absent. The table lists almost 350,000 clones, roughly 9% of them singletons. The sequenced material came from central memory CD4+ T cells from blood. The receptors shown here come from a man aged 25-45 years with type 1 diabetes.

This clone turned up a few times. J is TRBJ2-5 and V is TRBV5-1; no reliable D call. Trimming took 3 bases from V and 7 from J, leaving 7 bases between them. The length of the CDR3 is 11 residues. Germline CDR1 and CDR2: SGHRS and YFSETQ. This CDR3 reads CASSWGGTQYF. CDR3 DNA sequence: TGCGCCAGCAGCTGGGGTGGGACCCAGTACTTC.

This chain uses TRBV7-9 with TRBJ2-2, with TRBD1 identical over 12 bases. J lost 5 bases, V lost 8 bases, and 6 bases had no gene match. In germline, CDR1 is SEHNR, CDR2 FQNEAQ (reference sequence). The CDR3 sequence is 15 residues long. The CDR3 reads CASRDRGRVTGELFF. The CDR3 DNA reads TGTGCCAGCCGGGACAGGGGGCGAGTAACCGGGGAGCTGTTTTTT.

A few counts support this clone. The sample contains more than one DNA sequence encoding this CDR3. V gene TRBV9 combines with J gene TRBJ1-1; D is unresolved. In germline, CDR1 is SGDLS, CDR2 YYNGEE. Trimming cost V 2 bases and J 0 bases, with 5 bases left between them. The CDR3 runs 13 residues. The CDR3 coding sequence is TGTGCCAGCAGCGTGGGGATGAACACTGAAGCTTTCTTT. Amino acids: CASSVGMNTEAFF. Using reference TRBV9 and TRBJ1-1 for the parts outside the CDR3, the full variable domain is DSGVTQTPKHLITATGQRVTLRCSPRSGDLSVYWYQQSLDQGLQFLIQYYNGEERAKGNILERFSAQQFPDLHSELNLSSLELGDSALYFCASSVGMNTEAFFGQGTRLTVV.

This chain connects TRBV6-5 to TRBJ2-3; 7 nucleotides match TRBD1. V lost 5 bases, J lost 2 bases, and 7 bases stayed unmatched. The CDR3 covers 15 residues. Germline V CDR1 and CDR2: MNHEY, SVGAGI. Here the CDR3 reads CASSRDSTFTDTQYF. CDR3 DNA: TGTGCCAGCAGTCGGGACAGTACATTCACAGATACGCAGTATTTT.

This clone was observed a few times. J is TRBJ1-6 and V is TRBV11-2, with 8 bases matching TRBD1. This CDR3 comprises 16 residues. From germline, CDR1 is SGHAT and CDR2 FQNNGV. J lost 0 bases, V lost 6 bases, and 4 bases had no gene match. The CDR3 DNA sequence: TGTGCCAGCAGATGGACAGGGAGCTCCTATAATTCACCCCTCCACTTT. Translated: CASRWTGSSYNSPLHF.

To note about this clone: A much larger clone sits a single nucleotide away, making a read error possible. V usage is TRBV6-5 and J usage is TRBJ2-5; D ambiguous. The V gene's germline CDR1 is MNHEY and CDR2 SVGAGI. CDR3 length equals 11 residues. V was trimmed by 2 bases and J by 2 bases, leaving 0 bases between them. The CDR3 here is CASSYQETQYF. The CDR3 coding sequence is TGTGCCAGCAGTTACCAAGAGACCCAGTACTTC.

This chain uses TRBV27 with TRBJ2-7; D call uncertain. The CDR3 is 13 amino acids. V was shortened by 5 bases and J by 3 bases, with 11 bases between the two germline ends. Germline V CDR1 and CDR2: MNHEY, SMNVEV (reference sequence). CDR3 protein: CASSLRAGYEQYF. CDR3 in DNA: TGTGCCAGCAGTCTCCGGGCCGGCTACGAGCAGTACTTC.

This chain connects TRBV7-9 to TRBJ1-1; perhaps TRBD1 as D (5 bases). The CDR3 is 13 residues long. Germline V gives CDR1 SEHNR, CDR2 FQNEAQ (reference sequence). V shed 1 base and J shed 7 bases, with 10 bases lying between them. The CDR3 coding sequence is TGTGCCAGCAGCTTAGTTTTGGGGGATGAAGCTTTCTTT. Its protein is CASSLVLGDEAFF. The complete variable domain, with remaining parts taken from reference TRBV7-9 and TRBJ1-1, reads DTGVSQNPRHKITKRGQNVTFRCDPISEHNRLYWYRQTLGQGPEFLTYFQNEAQLEKSRLLSDRFSAERPKGSFSTLEIQRTEQGDSAMYLCASSLVLGDEAFFGQGTRLTVV.

The V call is TRBV9, the J call TRBJ2-3; 7 bases agree with TRBD2. Per the germline V gene, CDR1 is SGDLS and CDR2 is YYNGEE. Trimming removed 0 bases from V and 0 bases from J; junction bases left unmatched: 4. The CDR3 covers 16 residues. The CDR3: CASSVVSSGSTDTQYF. The CDR3 DNA is TGTGCCAGCAGCGTAGTGTCTAGCGGTAGCACAGATACGCAGTATTTT. Variable domain in full (rest from reference TRBV9 and TRBJ2-3): DSGVTQTPKHLITATGQRVTLRCSPRSGDLSVYWYQQSLDQGLQFLIQYYNGEERAKGNILERFSAQQFPDLHSELNLSSLELGDSALYFCASSVVSSGSTDTQYFGPGTRLTVL.

This chain's CDR3 is CASSLDSSRGYTF. The CDR3 region has the DNA TGTGCCAGCAGCCTTGACAGTTCGAGGGGCTACACCTTC. The gene calls are TRBV7-2 and TRBJ1-2; perhaps TRBD1 as D (5 bases). Trimming shortened V by 5 bases and J by 8 bases, and 15 bases separated the two germline ends. The CDR3 covers 13 residues. Per germline, CDR1 SGHTA and CDR2 FQGNSA. The complete variable domain, with remaining parts taken from reference TRBV7-2 and TRBJ1-2, reads GAGVSQSPSNKVTEKGKDVELRCDPISGHTALYWYRQSLGQGLEFLIYFQGNSAPDKSGLPSDRFSAERTGGSVSTLTIQRTQQEDSAVYLCASSLDSSRGYTFGSGTRLTVV.